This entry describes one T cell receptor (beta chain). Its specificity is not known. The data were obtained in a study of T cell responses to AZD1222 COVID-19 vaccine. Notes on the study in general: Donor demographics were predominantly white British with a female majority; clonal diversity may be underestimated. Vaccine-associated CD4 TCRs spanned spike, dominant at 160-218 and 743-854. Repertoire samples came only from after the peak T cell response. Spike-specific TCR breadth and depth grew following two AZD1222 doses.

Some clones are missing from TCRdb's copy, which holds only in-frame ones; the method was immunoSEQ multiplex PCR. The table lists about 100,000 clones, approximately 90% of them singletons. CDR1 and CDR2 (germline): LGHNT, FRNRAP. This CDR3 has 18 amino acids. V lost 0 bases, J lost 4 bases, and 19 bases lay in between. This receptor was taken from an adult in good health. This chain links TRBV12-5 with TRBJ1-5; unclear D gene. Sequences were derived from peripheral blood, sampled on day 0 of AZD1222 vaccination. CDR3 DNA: TGTGCTAGTGGTTTGGTACCCCATGGCGGCAGGCCAAATCAGCCCCAGCATTTT. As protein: CASGLVPHGGRPNQPQHF. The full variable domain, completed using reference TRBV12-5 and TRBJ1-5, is DARVTQTPRHKVTEMGQEVTMRCQPILGHNTVFWYRQTMMQGLELLAYFRNRAPLDDSGMPKDRFSAEMPDATLATLKIQPSEPRDSAVYFCASGLVPHGGRPNQPQHFGDGTRLSIL.